This T cell receptor (beta chain) was identified in a study of monozygotic twins with inflammatory bowel disease. The study's findings and limits: TCRbeta diversity (inverse Simpson) was lower in IBD patients than in healthy co-twins. Especially with disease activity, IBD patients had fewer clonotypes in common with others than healthy twins did.

Note on this clonotype: Its antigen is still unknown.

Added by template switching were UMIs that each held a 6-nucleotide sample barcode. TCRdb re-called the 5' RACE reads and shows each CDR3 protein once, DNA omitted. This sample contains 330,000 or so distinct CDR3 sequences. Germline V gives CDR1 MNHEY, CDR2 SMNVEV (reference sequence). The CDR3 totals 16 residues. Every donor provided one blood sample measuring approximately 2.7 ml. The sample comprised blood. The TCR originated in a human donor with ulcerative colitis or Crohn's disease, or a healthy co-twin of an affected twin (not recorded which). This chain joins TRBV27 and TRBJ2-1; without DNA, the TCRdb call of TRBD2 cannot be checked. Here the CDR3 reads CASSFGLAGSHTEQFF.